The 30 T cell receptor beta chains given below trace back to one sample, sequenced in a study of PD-L1 blockade in urothelial cancer. Clones were read by immunoSEQ multiplex PCR, and TCRdb kept only the in-frame ones, dropping some. The sample includes about 95,000 clones, 90% seen only once; the top ten take around 1.6%. Time point specified: pretreatment peripheral blood. Sequenced material: PBMCs, taken around atezolizumab (anti-PD-L1) treatment. The receptors were sampled from a man between 60 and 75 years old with urothelial cancer.

The V call is TRBV5-4, the J call TRBJ1-4, with 8 bases aligning to TRBD1. Germline V lookup: CDR1 SGHNT, CDR2 YYREEE (reference sequence). The length of the CDR3 is 15 residues. Trimming cost V 0 bases and J 6 bases; bases outside gene matches: 4. The CDR3: CASSLVGTGDEKLFF. The CDR3 nucleotides are TGTGCCAGCAGCTTGGTCGGGACAGGCGATGAAAAACTGTTTTTT.

The rearrangement uses TRBV7-6 and TRBJ1-1; D remains unclear. The CDR3 length is 14 residues. Germline-derived CDR1 and CDR2 are SGHVS and FNYEAQ. Trimming took off 6 bases at V and 3 bases at J, with 14 bases between the two ends. The DNA of the CDR3 is TGTGCCAGCAGTCTGTCGGGGTTGGACACTGAAGCTTTCTTT. This sequence encodes CASSLSGLDTEAFF.

The chain carries TRBV7-2 and TRBJ2-5; TRBD1 might be the D (6 bases). CDR3 size: 12 residues. V was clipped by 2 bases and J by 5 bases, with 6 bases between them. Germline CDR1 is SGHTA and CDR2 is FQGNSA. CDR3 in amino acids: CASSLQGETQYF. The CDR3 DNA reads as TGTGCCAGCAGCTTACAGGGGGAGACCCAGTACTTC.

This clone came up once. The chain carries TRBV9 and TRBJ2-3; 11 nucleotides agree with TRBD2. V gave up 4 bases and J gave up 2 bases; unmatched junction bases: 6. This CDR3 spans 16 amino acids. Germline-derived CDR1 and CDR2 are SGDLS and YYNGEE. Here the CDR3 DNA reads TGTGCCAGCAGCCCCACGGGACTAGCGGACACAGATACGCAGTATTTT. Its protein is CASSPTGLADTDTQYF. Looking up the rest from reference TRBV9 and TRBJ2-3 gives the full variable domain: DSGVTQTPKHLITATGQRVTLRCSPRSGDLSVYWYQQSLDQGLQFLIQYYNGEERAKGNILERFSAQQFPDLHSELNLSSLELGDSALYFCASSPTGLADTDTQYFGPGTRLTVL.

The genes are TRBV7-9 and TRBJ1-1, with 7 bases fitting TRBD1. V lost 2 bases to trimming and J lost 3 bases; unmatched junction nucleotides: 9. The CDR3 covers 16 residues. Germline CDR1 SEHNR, CDR2 FQNEAQ (reference sequence). CDR3 residues: CASSLKRTGGDTEAFF. The CDR3, as DNA: TGTGCCAGCAGCTTAAAAAGGACAGGAGGGGACACTGAAGCTTTCTTT.

This chain connects TRBV10-3 to TRBJ1-1, with 9 bases lining up with TRBD1. The CDR3 runs to 15 residues. The junction had 7 bases not matched to a gene; V was cut back by 3 bases and J by 5 bases. Germline lookup yields CDR1 ENHRY and CDR2 SYGVKD. The DNA of the CDR3 is TGTGCCATCAGTGATTTACAGGGGGCGCAAACTGAAGCTTTCTTT. As protein: CAISDLQGAQTEAFF.

The chain combines TRBV5-6 with TRBJ2-7; D may be TRBD1 (6 bases). CDR1 and CDR2 (germline): SGHDT, YYEEEE. The CDR3 contains 14 residues. With 5 bases removed from V and 9 bases from J, the gap between germline ends came to 21 bases. The CDR3 protein is CASSDTGQLAAQYF. The DNA for the CDR3 is TGTGCCAGCAGTGATACAGGACAGTTAGCTGCGCAGTACTTC.

The V and J genes are TRBV5-1 and TRBJ1-5, with D maybe TRBD1 (5 bases). The CDR3 is made up of 14 amino acids. Between the trimmed V and J ends, which lost 0 bases and 7 bases, there was a span of 11 bases. Germline CDR1 reads SGHRS; CDR2 reads YFSETQ. The CDR3 nucleotides read TGCGCCAGCAGCTTGGAAGGGGAAGGACAGCCCCAGCATTTT. It specifies CASSLEGEGQPQHF.

J is TRBJ2-1 and V is TRBV4-1; 7 bases line up with TRBD2. Germline assignment: CDR1 MGHRA and CDR2 YSYEKL. J was trimmed by 6 bases and V by 4 bases; bases with no gene match: 6. The length of the CDR3 is 14 residues. The DNA of the CDR3 is TGCGCCAGCAGCCCCGGACTAGGGTTCAATGAGCAGTTCTTC. Amino acid sequence: CASSPGLGFNEQFF.

J is TRBJ1-2 and V is TRBV9, with 8 positions matching TRBD1. V was clipped by 4 bases and J by 9 bases; unmatched bases: 11. CDR1 and CDR2 (germline): SGDLS, YYNGEE. CDR3 length equals 14 residues. The CDR3 region is CASSPTGQGSSYTF. The CDR3 DNA sequence: TGTGCCAGCAGCCCCACCGGACAGGGTTCGAGCTACACCTTC.

The chain joins TRBV5-6 to TRBJ2-2, with a possible D match to TRBD2 (6 bases). CDR1 is SGHDT and CDR2 is YYEEEE in the germline V gene. The CDR3 is 13 residues long. V lost 4 bases and J lost 8, with 12 bases in between. The CDR3 region has the DNA TGTGCCAGCAGCCTCCCGGGGGTGGGGGAGCTGTTTTTT. It yields the protein CASSLPGVGELFF.

The chain's CDR3 is CASSLVGANEKLFF. CDR3 bases: TGCGCCAGCAGTCTCGTGGGCGCTAATGAAAAACTGTTTTTT. The chain combines TRBV5-1 with TRBJ1-4; D gene ambiguous. Germline V gene sequence: CDR1 SGHRS, CDR2 YFSETQ. The V end was cut by 5 bases, the J end by 3 bases, with 11 bases between. The CDR3 length is 14 residues.

This clone has a handful of counts. The rearrangement joins TRBV7-9 to TRBJ2-7; no reliable D call. Germline V gene lookup returns CDR1 SEHNR and CDR2 FQNEAQ (reference sequence). CDR3 length: 12 residues. Trimming removed 5 bases from V and 3 bases from J, with 8 bases in between. The CDR3 DNA reads TGTGCCAGCAGCCCCTCAGGCTACGAGCAGTACTTC. Its protein product is CASSPSGYEQYF.

This clone showed up just once. This chain links TRBV6-6 with TRBJ2-1; 13 bases are shared with TRBD2. The germline CDR1 and CDR2 sequences are MNHNY and SVGAGI (reference sequence). V shed 5 bases and J 8 bases; nucleotides not matched to a gene: 6. The CDR3 length is 15 residues. CDR3 sequence reads: CASSPGTSGNHEQFF. In nucleotides, the CDR3 is TGTGCCAGCAGTCCCGGGACTAGCGGGAACCATGAGCAGTTCTTC.

The chain joins TRBV6-1 to TRBJ1-1; possible D gene TRBD1, 5 bases. Deletions cut 7 bases from V and 3 bases from J, with 12 bases between. Looked up from germline, CDR1 is MNHNS and CDR2 is SASEGT. The CDR3 is made up of 13 amino acids. CDR3 in DNA: TGTGCCAGCACCCTAGGGGTGTACACTGAAGCTTTCTTT. Its translation is CASTLGVYTEAFF.

The gene calls are TRBV5-6 and TRBJ2-5, with 11 nucleotides matching TRBD2. The V segment lost 1 base and the J segment 5 bases; nucleotides outside the gene matches: 13. Germline values: CDR1 SGHDT, CDR2 YYEEEE. The CDR3 totals 18 residues. This CDR3 reads CASSLMTSGTQRGETQYF. The CDR3 bases are TGTGCCAGCAGCTTGATGACTAGCGGGACCCAAAGGGGGGAGACCCAGTACTTC.

This clone has only one observation. V gene TRBV15 combines with J gene TRBJ2-5; D gene unclear. Germline V CDR1 and CDR2: LNHNV, YYDKDF (reference sequence). Trimming pared 6 bases from V and 0 bases from J, leaving 5 bases between. The CDR3 sequence is 12 residues long. CDR3 coding DNA: TGTGCCACCAGTTCCAACCAAGAGACCCAGTACTTC. Encoded protein: CATSSNQETQYF. The variable domain in full, completed from reference TRBV15 and TRBJ2-5, reads DAMVIQNPRYQVTQFGKPVTLSCSQTLNHNVMYWYQQKSSQAPKLLFHYYDKDFNNEADTPDNFQSRRPNTSFCFLDIRSPGLGDTAMYLCATSSNQETQYFGPGTRLLVL.

The chain recombines TRBV19 with TRBJ2-3, with D possibly matching TRBD1 (5 bases). From germline, CDR1 is LNHDA and CDR2 SQIVND (reference sequence). V was cut by 7 bases and J by 0 bases, with 20 bases left in between. The CDR3 consists of 17 residues. CDR3 sequence (DNA): TGTGCCAGTAAGGACCCAGGACACCCCTCTAGCACAGATACGCAGTATTTT. Translation: CASKDPGHPSSTDTQYF. The variable domain in full, with the rest retrieved from reference TRBV19 and TRBJ2-3, is DGGITQSPKYLFRKEGQNVTLSCEQNLNHDAMYWYRQDPGQGLRLIYYSQIVNDFQKGDIAEGYSVSREKKESFPLTVTSAQKNPTAFYLCASKDPGHPSSTDTQYFGPGTRLTVL.

The J gene is TRBJ2-3, the V gene TRBV10-3; D is unclear. CDR1 is ENHRY, CDR2 SYGVKD, per germline. V gave up 11 bases and J gave up 3 bases, with 12 bases separating them. The CDR3 contains 12 residues. CDR3 in DNA: TGTGCCCTGTCGGCGGTAACAGATACGCAGTATTTT. Encoded protein: CALSAVTDTQYF.

V gene TRBV9 combines with J gene TRBJ1-3; D remains ambiguous. V was cut by 0 bases and J by 0 bases, with 13 bases left in between. The CDR3 sequence is 17 residues long. Germline lookup yields CDR1 SGDLS and CDR2 YYNGEE. The chain's CDR3 is CASSVEPDSRSGNTIYF. For the CDR3, the DNA is TGTGCCAGCAGCGTAGAGCCCGACTCCCGCTCTGGAAACACCATATATTTT.

The chain has TRBV7-6 and TRBJ2-3, with D maybe TRBD2 (6 bases). The germline CDR1 and CDR2 sequences are SGHVS and FNYEAQ. V was pared by 0 bases and J by 5 bases, with 6 bases between. CDR3 length equals 13 residues. For the CDR3, the DNA is TGTGCCAGCAGCTTAGCGCGGGAAGATACGCAGTATTTT. Encoded protein: CASSLAREDTQYF.

The CDR3 nucleotides read TGCACCAGCAGCCAAGGACGGGACAGGGGCAATTACAATCAGCCCCAGCATTTT. Residues: CTSSQGRDRGNYNQPQHF. The chain combines TRBV1 with TRBJ1-5; TRBD1 reflects the table's D call only, with no check against the DNA. TRBV1 is a listed pseudogene. The CDR3 is 18 residues long.

The CDR3 sequence is CASSLGLAGGDEQFF. The CDR3 DNA reads as TGCGCCAGCAGCTTGGGACTAGCGGGGGGGGATGAGCAGTTCTTC. V is TRBV5-1 and J is TRBJ2-1; 14 positions match TRBD2. This CDR3 comprises 15 residues. The germline V gene encodes CDR1 SGHRS and CDR2 YFSETQ. With 0 bases clipped from V and 8 bases from J, the junction kept 1 base outside the gene matches.

Written as DNA, the CDR3 is TGTGCCACCAGCAGAGGACTACGGGAGGGGCAAGAGACCCAGTACTTC. Translation: CATSRGLREGQETQYF. This chain uses TRBV15 with TRBJ2-5, with 8 bases matching TRBD2. CDR1 is LNHNV and CDR2 is YYDKDF in the germline V gene (reference sequence). J was trimmed by 2 bases and V by 1 base; bases with no gene match: 6. The CDR3 sequence is 16 residues long.

The CDR3, as DNA: TGTGCCAGCAGCGATGTCGGGGTTATGGGCTACACCTTC. It encodes CASSDVGVMGYTF. The V gene is TRBV7-2, the J gene TRBJ1-2; D uncertain. With 5 bases removed from V and 8 bases from J, the gap between germline ends came to 15 bases. The germline V gene encodes CDR1 SGHTA and CDR2 FQGNSA. The CDR3 covers 13 residues.

This sequence joins TRBV5-6 and TRBJ2-2, with 12 bases lining up with TRBD2. Germline CDR1 is SGHDT and CDR2 is YYEEEE. V lost 1 base to trimming and J lost 2 bases; unmatched junction nucleotides: 3. This CDR3 contains 17 residues. The CDR3: CASSLTSGGTNTGELFF. The CDR3 region has the DNA TGTGCCAGCAGCTTGACTAGCGGGGGGACCAACACCGGGGAGCTGTTTTTT.

The V call is TRBV7-3, the J call TRBJ2-1; D remains ambiguous. V was clipped by 2 bases and J by 10 bases, with 12 bases between them. The V gene's germline CDR1 is SGHTA and CDR2 FQGTGA. This CDR3 comprises 13 residues. CDR3 in DNA: TGTGCCAGCAGCTTAGACTTGTCGAAGGAGCAGTTCTTC. This sequence encodes CASSLDLSKEQFF.

The rearrangement links TRBV30 to TRBJ2-7; 7 nucleotides match TRBD2. V lost 0 bases to trimming and J lost 4 bases; unmatched junction nucleotides: 6. Germline V gene data show CDR1 as GTSNPN and CDR2 as SVGIG (reference sequence). The CDR3 spans 14 residues. As DNA, the CDR3 is TGTGCCTGGAGTGTAGCGGGGAAAGGGTACGAGCAGTACTTC. It encodes CAWSVAGKGYEQYF. Based on the CDR3 plus reference TRBV30 and TRBJ2-7, the full variable domain is SQTIHQWPATLVQPVGSPLSLECTVEGTSNPNLYWYRQAAGRGLQLLFYSVGIGQISSEVPQNLSASRPQDRQFILSSKKLLLSDSGFYLCAWSVAGKGYEQYFGPGTRLTVT.

This clone showed up just a few times. The CDR3 DNA reads as TGTGCCTGGAGAGGCACAGGGCCAAACACTGAAGCTTTCTTT. Amino acids: CAWRGTGPNTEAFF. The rearrangement links TRBV30 to TRBJ1-1, with D possibly being TRBD1 (6 bases). The CDR3 totals 14 residues. The V gene lost 3 bases and the J gene lost 2 bases, with 13 bases spanning the gap. Germline CDR1 is GTSNPN and CDR2 is SVGIG (reference sequence).

This chain links TRBV9 with TRBJ2-1, with 8 positions matching TRBD2. Per the germline V gene, CDR1 is SGDLS and CDR2 is YYNGEE. V lost 6 bases, J lost 2 bases, and 7 bases stayed unmatched. CDR3 length equals 15 residues. The CDR3 region has the DNA TGTGCCAGCACCATTACTAGCGGAGCCTACAATGAGCAGTTCTTC. This gives the protein CASTITSGAYNEQFF.